Below are 4 T cell receptor beta chains sequenced from a single sample in a study of blood T cell repertoires in COVID-19. The data were produced by immunoSEQ multiplex PCR, yet TCRdb's version contains in-frame clones alone and is incomplete. The table records under 85,000 clones, over 75% of them present only once. Sample: peripheral blood. Every receptor here comes from a man between 65 and 79 years old with acute or convalescent COVID-19.

The V and J genes are TRBV10-1 and TRBJ2-3, with 9 bases matching TRBD2. Germline CDR1 is WNHNN and CDR2 is SYGVQD (reference sequence). The CDR3 covers 17 residues. The V gene end was trimmed by 5 bases and the J gene end by 6 bases; junction bases not matched to a gene: 15. CDR3 coding DNA: TGCGCCAGCAGTCCTACGACTAAGCGGGGGGTAGTGGATACGCAGTATTTT. Its translation: CASSPTTKRGVVDTQYF.

The V call is TRBV7-3, the J call TRBJ2-2; 7 bases match TRBD1. The CDR3 totals 15 residues. From germline, CDR1 is SGHTA and CDR2 FQGTGA. J lost 2 bases, V lost 5 bases, and 5 bases had no gene match. The CDR3 DNA reads as TGTGCCAGCAGCCAAGGGGACAGTAACACCGGGGAGCTGTTTTTT. Encoded protein: CASSQGDSNTGELFF.

This chain uses TRBV13 with TRBJ2-3; D is ambiguous. The germline CDR1 and CDR2 sequences are PRHDT and FYEKMQ (reference sequence). The CDR3 contains 12 residues. The ends were cut back, 5 bases at V and 9 bases at J, with 12 bases in the middle. The chain's CDR3 is CASSDPLETQYF. CDR3 DNA sequence: TGTGCCAGCAGCGACCCCCTGGAGACGCAGTATTTT.

V gene TRBV7-3 combines with J gene TRBJ2-7; 8 positions agree with TRBD1. Germline-derived CDR1 and CDR2 are SGHTA and FQGTGA. The CDR3 spans 12 residues. After removal of 4 bases from V and 6 bases from J, the junction contained 2 bases not matched to a gene. CDR3 in amino acids: CASSSDRGEQYF. CDR3 nucleotides: TGTGCCAGCAGCTCTGACAGGGGCGAGCAGTACTTC.